This entry lists 32 T cell receptor beta chains sequenced from one sample in a study of high-grade serous ovarian cancer treatment subgroups. The table came from immunoSEQ multiplex PCR; TCRdb's copy has only in-frame clones and leaves some out. The sample has thousands of clones; less than 80% are singletons. Tumor samples were obtained before definitive surgery or chemotherapy. The source material was tumor tissue. All receptors derive from a human donor with high-grade serous ovarian cancer.

J is TRBJ2-4 and V is TRBV21-1; the table's D call of TRBD2 was not tested on the DNA. TRBV21-1 is a known pseudogene. The length of the CDR3 is 10 residues. The CDR3 bases are TGTCCCTCCCCCAAAAACATTCAGTACTTC. It is translated as CPSPKNIQYF.

The V call is TRBV4-2, the J call TRBJ1-2; TRBD1 matches 8 bases. Germline V gene data show CDR1 as LGHNA and CDR2 as YNFKEQ. The J segment lost 8 bases and the V segment lost 5 bases, leaving 10 bases of the junction unmatched. This CDR3 contains 14 residues. This CDR3 reads CASSSDRVGGGYTF. CDR3 bases: TGTGCCAGCAGCTCGGACAGGGTCGGGGGAGGCTACACCTTC.

This chain uses TRBV11-2 with TRBJ2-1; 12 bases fit TRBD2. Germline V gene sequence: CDR1 SGHAT, CDR2 FQNNGV. The CDR3 length is 16 residues. V was pared by 5 bases and J by 5 bases, with 7 bases of the junction left unmatched. CDR3 region: CASSPYLAGGNNEQFF. DNA of the CDR3: TGTGCCAGCAGCCCTTACCTAGCGGGAGGGAACAATGAGCAGTTCTTC. The whole variable domain, remainder taken from reference TRBV11-2 and TRBJ2-1, is EAGVAQSPRYKIIEKRQSVAFWCNPISGHATLYWYQQILGQGPKLLIQFQNNGVVDDSQLPKDRFSAERLKGVDSTLKIQPAKLEDSAVYLCASSPYLAGGNNEQFFGPGTRLTVL.

The chain combines TRBV27 with TRBJ2-7; D is possibly TRBD1 (5 bases). CDR1 is MNHEY and CDR2 is SMNVEV in the germline V gene (reference sequence). V dropped 2 bases and J dropped 5 bases, with 13 bases sitting between them. The CDR3 is 14 residues long. The CDR3 is CASSLRQGIDEQYF. CDR3 DNA sequence: TGTGCCAGCAGTTTAAGGCAGGGTATCGACGAGCAGTACTTC.

The chain uses TRBV28 and TRBJ2-7, with D possibly TRBD2 on 6 matching bases. Trimming removed 2 bases at V and 2 bases at J, with 13 bases between. Germline CDR1 and CDR2: MDHEN and SYDVKM. The CDR3 loop spans 15 amino acids. The CDR3 sequence is CASSLISGRPYEQYF. The CDR3 coding sequence is TGTGCCAGCAGTTTAATATCCGGGAGACCCTACGAGCAGTACTTC.

The rearrangement joins TRBV28 to TRBJ1-3, with 9 nucleotides matching TRBD1. V shed 6 bases and J 3 bases; nucleotides not matched to a gene: 9. The CDR3 is 16 residues long. Per germline, CDR1 MDHEN and CDR2 SYDVKM. The CDR3 DNA sequence: TGTGCCAGCAGCTCTCTACAGGGGGCGAGTGGAAACACCATATATTTT. It specifies CASSSLQGASGNTIYF.

The V call is TRBV6-4, the J call TRBJ2-2; D assignment may be TRBD1 or TRBD2 (5 bases each). V lost 6 bases, J lost 3 bases, and 11 bases lay in between. The germline gives CDR1 MRHNA, CDR2 SNTAGT. The CDR3 totals 14 residues. DNA for the CDR3: TGTGCCAGCAGCTCACGGGGCGACACCGGGGAGCTGTTTTTT. Protein: CASSSRGDTGELFF.

The J gene is TRBJ2-1, the V gene TRBV7-2, with 7 bases identical to TRBD2. The length of the CDR3 is 14 residues. The germline V gene encodes CDR1 SGHTA and CDR2 FQGNSA. V was clipped by 5 bases and J by 7 bases; unmatched bases: 8. CDR3 nucleotides: TGTGCCAGCAGCCTTACGACTAGCAGTAATGAGCAGTTCTTC. Its translation: CASSLTTSSNEQFF.

By proportion, this clone is large. In nucleotides, the CDR3 is TGTGCCAGCAGGGACAGCTACAATCAGCCCCAGCATTTT. Its translation is CASRDSYNQPQHF. The chain combines TRBV6-5 with TRBJ1-5; TRBD1 is a possible D gene (6 bases). The germline CDR1 and CDR2 sequences are MNHEY and SVGAGI. The length of the CDR3 is 13 residues. Trimming removed 6 bases at V and 3 bases at J, with 9 bases between.

The V and J genes are TRBV27 and TRBJ1-4; no clear D. V was clipped by 8 bases and J by 0 bases, with 13 bases between them. The CDR3 consists of 15 residues. From germline, CDR1 is MNHEY and CDR2 SMNVEV (reference sequence). The CDR3 is CASSLGVATNEKLFF. The CDR3 DNA reads as TGTGCCAGCTCATTGGGCGTTGCAACTAATGAAAAACTGTTTTTT. The full variable domain, completed using reference TRBV27 and TRBJ1-4, is EAQVTQNPRYLITVTGKKLTVTCSQNMNHEYMSWYRQDPGLGLRQIYYSMNVEVTDKGDVPEGYKVSRKEKRNFPLILESPSPNQTSLYFCASSLGVATNEKLFFGSGTQLSVL.

This rearrangement joins TRBV7-2 to TRBJ1-1; 9 bases map to TRBD1. Germline trimming cut 0 bases from V and 4 bases from J; bases unmatched to any gene: 6. The CDR3 loop spans 16 amino acids. Germline lookup yields CDR1 SGHTA and CDR2 FQGNSA. CDR3 residues: CASSLANRGLGTEAFF. DNA for the CDR3: TGTGCCAGCAGCTTAGCGAACAGGGGGCTTGGCACTGAAGCTTTCTTT.

This chain connects TRBV5-1 to TRBJ2-1; TRBD2 matches at 8 bases. Trimming removed 2 bases from V and 9 bases from J; junction bases left unmatched: 7. This CDR3 has 14 residues. Germline V gene lookup returns CDR1 SGHRS and CDR2 YFSETQ. The CDR3 DNA reads TGCGCCAGCAGCTTAGAGATAGCGGGGAGTGAGCAGTTCTTC. As protein: CASSLEIAGSEQFF.

The chain uses TRBV1 and TRBJ2-7; TRBD2, the table's D call, was not compared with the DNA. TRBV1 is shown as a pseudogene. CDR3 size: 17 residues. Here the CDR3 reads CTSSQEGPGGPLYEQYF. In nucleotides, the CDR3 is TGCACCAGCAGCCAAGAAGGTCCGGGAGGGCCACTCTACGAGCAGTACTTC.

The chain employs TRBV9 and TRBJ2-1, with 9 bases identical to TRBD1. The V and J ends lost 7 bases and 9 bases, in that order; junction bases with no gene match: 11. The CDR3 length is 14 residues. CDR1 is SGDLS, CDR2 YYNGEE, per germline. CDR3 DNA sequence: TGTGCCAGCTCCGGGACAGGGTCACCCCTTGAGCAGTTCTTC. Protein product: CASSGTGSPLEQFF.

This rearrangement joins TRBV29-1 to TRBJ2-7, with no clear D. This CDR3 has 10 amino acids. Between the trimmed V and J ends, which lost 5 bases and 3 bases, there was a span of 5 bases. The germline V gene has CDR1 SQVTM and CDR2 ANQGSEA. CDR3 sequence: CSVFHYEQYF. The CDR3 DNA follows: TGCAGCGTTTTCCACTACGAGCAGTACTTC.

The chain uses TRBV6-4 and TRBJ2-1, with D tentatively TRBD2 (6 bases). The V and J ends lost 5 bases and 0 bases respectively, with 8 bases between them. The length of the CDR3 is 14 residues. Germline assignment: CDR1 MRHNA and CDR2 SNTAGT. CDR3: CASSSEGSYNEQFF. Here the CDR3 DNA reads TGTGCCAGCAGTTCGGAGGGCTCCTACAATGAGCAGTTCTTC.

This chain joins TRBV7-2 and TRBJ2-7; D is tentatively TRBD1 or TRBD2 (5 bases each). V was pared by 1 base and J by 1 base, with 11 bases between. Germline assignment: CDR1 SGHTA and CDR2 FQGNSA. The CDR3 sequence is 15 residues long. Here the CDR3 DNA reads TGTGCCAGCAGCTTAGATCCAGGGAGTTCCTACGAGCAGTACTTC. It specifies CASSLDPGSSYEQYF. Variable domain in full (rest from reference TRBV7-2 and TRBJ2-7): GAGVSQSPSNKVTEKGKDVELRCDPISGHTALYWYRQSLGQGLEFLIYFQGNSAPDKSGLPSDRFSAERTGGSVSTLTIQRTQQEDSAVYLCASSLDPGSSYEQYFGPGTRLTVT.

This chain uses TRBV5-1 with TRBJ2-3; the D is unclear. From germline, CDR1 is SGHRS and CDR2 YFSETQ. V was shortened by 4 bases and J by 3 bases, with 6 bases between the two germline ends. The CDR3 extends over 12 amino acids. CDR3 protein: CASSPRTDTQYF. The CDR3 DNA reads TGCGCCAGCAGCCCACGTACAGATACGCAGTATTTT.

The chain is built from TRBV15 and TRBJ1-3; D unclear. Trimming removed 5 bases from V and 0 bases from J, with 8 bases in between. The CDR3 length is 14 residues. The V gene's germline CDR1 is LNHNV and CDR2 YYDKDF (reference sequence). CDR3 DNA sequence: TGTGCCACCAGCTCGCCGAGCTCTGGAAACACCATATATTTT. Protein: CATSSPSSGNTIYF.

This clone came up a few times. This chain links TRBV4-1 with TRBJ1-2; TRBD1 matches 9 bases. Germline CDR1 is MGHRA and CDR2 is YSYEKL. This CDR3 contains 14 residues. J lost 7 bases, V lost 2 bases, and 5 bases had no gene match. CDR3 DNA sequence: TGCGCCAGCAGCCAACTACAGGGGGCAGGTGGCTACACCTTC. Amino acids: CASSQLQGAGGYTF.

The chain joins TRBV19 to TRBJ2-2; D is ambiguous. V lost 2 bases to trimming and J lost 0 bases, with 13 bases between them. The CDR3 runs to 17 residues. Germline V CDR1 and CDR2: LNHDA, SQIVND (reference sequence). CDR3 loop: CASSIRKGTANTGELFF. The CDR3 region has the DNA TGTGCCAGTAGTATAAGGAAGGGTACGGCGAACACCGGGGAGCTGTTTTTT.

The V gene is TRBV4-3, the J gene TRBJ2-1, with 7 bases lining up with TRBD2. Germline-derived CDR1 and CDR2 are LGHNA and YSLEER. The length of the CDR3 is 16 residues. The ends lost 1 base at V and 7 bases at J; junction bases unmatched: 10. The CDR3 bases are TGCGCCAGCAGCCAAGGCGGAGAGGGAGCGGGGAATGAGCAGTTCTTC. Protein product: CASSQGGEGAGNEQFF.

This sequence joins TRBV28 and TRBJ1-5; D is unresolved. Germline V gene data show CDR1 as MDHEN and CDR2 as SYDVKM. Deletions cut 3 bases from V and 5 bases from J, with 11 bases between. There are 14 residues in the CDR3. The CDR3 bases are TGTGCCAGCAGTTTGCCCGCTACGTATCAGCCCCAGCATTTT. As protein: CASSLPATYQPQHF. Full variable domain (rest looked up from reference TRBV28 and TRBJ1-5): DVKVTQSSRYLVKRTGEKVFLECVQDMDHENMFWYRQDPGLGLRLIYFSYDVKMKEKGDIPEGYSVSREKKERFSLILESASTNQTSMYLCASSLPATYQPQHFGDGTRLSIL.

This chain uses TRBV4-2 with TRBJ2-5; maybe TRBD2 (6 bases). Trimming took off 2 bases at V and 5 bases at J, with 12 bases between the two ends. From germline, CDR1 is LGHNA and CDR2 YNFKEQ. This CDR3 region has 14 residues. The CDR3: CASSQYPGGETQYF. Written as DNA, the CDR3 is TGTGCCAGCAGCCAATACCCCGGAGGGGAGACCCAGTACTTC.

This clone was seen a few times. The chain joins TRBV5-1 to TRBJ1-1, with D unresolved. Trimming left V 4 bases short and J 3 bases short, with 7 bases between. The CDR3 sequence is 12 residues long. CDR1 and CDR2 from the germline V gene are SGHRS and YFSETQ. CDR3 amino acids: CASSIDDTEAFF. DNA for the CDR3: TGCGCCAGCAGCATAGACGACACTGAAGCTTTCTTT.

The chain recombines TRBV19 with TRBJ1-1, with a weak D call TRBD1 (6 bases). The ends were cut back, 4 bases at V and 8 bases at J, with 11 bases in the middle. The CDR3 sequence is 12 residues long. From germline, CDR1 is LNHDA and CDR2 SQIVND (reference sequence). The CDR3 region has the DNA TGTGCCAGTAGTACTTGGACAGCCGAAGCTTTCTTT. It translates to CASSTWTAEAFF. Supplemented by reference TRBV19 and TRBJ1-1, the full variable domain reads DGGITQSPKYLFRKEGQNVTLSCEQNLNHDAMYWYRQDPGQGLRLIYYSQIVNDFQKGDIAEGYSVSREKKESFPLTVTSAQKNPTAFYLCASSTWTAEAFFGQGTRLTVV.

The chain links TRBV7-6 to TRBJ2-3; D gene unclear. This CDR3 has 12 amino acids. V dropped 4 bases and J dropped 9 bases, with 11 bases sitting between them. CDR1 is SGHVS and CDR2 is FNYEAQ in the germline V gene. The CDR3 sequence is CASSSTSGTQYF. In nucleotides, the CDR3 is TGTGCCAGCAGCTCGACGTCGGGCACGCAGTATTTT.

This chain links TRBV7-2 with TRBJ2-1; possibly TRBD2 for D (6 bases). The CDR3 is made up of 15 amino acids. CDR1 is SGHTA, CDR2 FQGNSA, per germline. Trimming removed 1 base at V and 4 bases at J, with 11 bases between. CDR3 sequence reads: CASSLGGTGYNEQFF. CDR3 nucleotide sequence: TGTGCCAGCAGCTTAGGCGGGACGGGGTACAATGAGCAGTTCTTC.

This rearrangement joins TRBV5-6 to TRBJ1-1; D is unclear. Per the germline V gene, CDR1 is SGHDT and CDR2 is YYEEEE. The length of the CDR3 is 14 residues. V lost 1 base and J lost 0, with 7 bases in between. The CDR3 DNA reads TGTGCCAGCAGCTTGCCTCGCTTGAACACTGAAGCTTTCTTT. This codes for CASSLPRLNTEAFF.

This chain uses TRBV4-3 with TRBJ2-3; 10 nucleotides agree with TRBD1. CDR3 length: 15 residues. Germline trimming cut 4 bases from V and 4 bases from J; bases unmatched to any gene: 5. CDR1 and CDR2 (germline): LGHNA, YSLEER. CDR3 in amino acids: CASSLRDRGSDTQYF. The CDR3 region has the DNA TGCGCCAGCAGCCTCCGGGACAGGGGATCAGATACGCAGTATTTT.

The CDR3: CASSLVGRFGTSFFDEQFF. CDR3 DNA sequence: TGTGCCAGCAGCTTAGTGGGACGGTTCGGCACTAGCTTTTTTGATGAGCAGTTCTTC. The rearrangement uses TRBV7-9 and TRBJ2-1; possibly TRBD2 for D (6 bases). The V end was cut by 1 base, the J end by 8 bases, with 27 bases between. The CDR3 consists of 19 residues. Germline assignment: CDR1 SEHNR and CDR2 FQNEAQ (reference sequence).

V and J are TRBV6-5 and TRBJ2-1; D unclear. The ends were cut back, 6 bases at V and 9 bases at J, with 9 bases in the middle. CDR3 length: 11 residues. The germline CDR1 and CDR2 sequences are MNHEY and SVGAGI. The CDR3, as DNA: TGTGCCAGCAGCCTCGATGGTGAGCAGTTCTTC. It encodes CASSLDGEQFF.